The following is a T cell receptor beta chain sequence with its context. Its target is not known. The unexposed donors gave CD4+ T cells in about 2010-2018, prior to COVID-19. After 10 to 11 days of culture, CD4+ T cells were isolated. As cell numbers allowed, unexposed-donor CD4+ T cells faced SARS-CoV-2 S/N and four cold-coronavirus spikes. The data belong to a study of CD4 T cells in relation to SARS-CoV-2 and coronaviruses. Study results and caveats: In approximately 70% of donors, memory CD4+ clonotypes crossrecognized SARS-CoV-2 and at least one common cold coronavirus spike.

The protocol was immunoSEQ multiplex PCR, while the TCRdb copy is restricted to in-frame clones and leaves out a portion. Of 20,000 to 25,000 clones in the sample, 65% to 80% were seen once. Deletions cut 2 bases from V and 0 bases from J, with 5 bases between. Germline CDR1 and CDR2: SGHNT and YYREEE (reference sequence). The length of the CDR3 is 14 residues. This sequence joins TRBV5-4 and TRBJ1-4, with D hard to call. Material: CD4+ T cells from PBMCs, cultured in vitro. This TCR derives from a human donor in good health. CDR3 sequence: CASSFDTTNEKLFF. The CDR3 DNA is TGTGCCAGCAGCTTCGATACAACTAATGAAAAACTGTTTTTT. Filled out from reference TRBV5-4 and TRBJ1-4, the complete variable domain reads ETGVTQSPTHLIKTRGQQVTLRCSSQSGHNTVSWYQQALGQGPQFIFQYYREEENGRGNFPPRFSGLQFPNYSSELNVNALELDDSALYLCASSFDTTNEKLFFGSGTQLSVL.